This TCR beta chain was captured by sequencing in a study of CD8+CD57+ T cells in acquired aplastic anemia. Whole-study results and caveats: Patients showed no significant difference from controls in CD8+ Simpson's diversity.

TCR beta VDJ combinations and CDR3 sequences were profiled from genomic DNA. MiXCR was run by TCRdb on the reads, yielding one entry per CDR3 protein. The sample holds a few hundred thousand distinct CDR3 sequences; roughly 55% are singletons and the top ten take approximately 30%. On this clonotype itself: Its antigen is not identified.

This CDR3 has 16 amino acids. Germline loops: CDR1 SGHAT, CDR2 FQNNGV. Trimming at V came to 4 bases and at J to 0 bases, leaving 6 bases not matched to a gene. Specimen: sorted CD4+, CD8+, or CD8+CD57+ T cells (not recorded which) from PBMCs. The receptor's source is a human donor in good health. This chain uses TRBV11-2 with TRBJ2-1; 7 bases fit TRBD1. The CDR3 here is CASSSRQGSSYNEQFF. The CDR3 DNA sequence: TGTGCCAGCAGCTCGAGACAGGGTAGCTCCTACAATGAGCAGTTCTTC.